These 25 T cell receptor beta chains originate from one sample sequenced in a study of T-cell reconstitution after alpha-beta-depleted transplantation in children. Unique molecular identifiers were incorporated into the prepared TCRbeta library. TCRdb reprocessed the PCR reads via MiXCR and lists one record per CDR3 protein. Of about 500,000 distinct CDR3 sequences in the sample, 30% to 35% were seen once. The source material was PBMCs from the stem cell graft donor, sampled from the stem cell graft. Source of these receptors: a human donor who donated a stem cell graft to a child with aplastic anemia.

This clonotype has a single count. The CDR3 sequence: CAWDRAVGNQPQHF. CDR3 DNA sequence: TGTGCCTGGGACAGGGCTGTCGGCAATCAGCCCCAGCATTTT. V and J are TRBV30 and TRBJ1-5, with 7 bases fitting TRBD1. J was trimmed by 2 bases and V by 5 bases; bases with no gene match: 6. The CDR3 is 14 amino acids. Per germline, CDR1 GTSNPN and CDR2 SVGIG (reference sequence).

On this clonotype: A much more abundant neighbour one base away suggests this may be a read error. The J gene is TRBJ2-5, the V gene TRBV2; D uncertain. CDR1 is SNHLY, CDR2 FYNNEI, per germline. The length of the CDR3 is 12 residues. Deletions cut 10 bases from V and 2 bases from J, with 11 bases between. The CDR3 nucleotides are TGTGCCAACAATCCAAGTCAAGAGACCCAGTACTTC. This sequence encodes CANNPSQETQYF.

V is TRBV29-1 and J is TRBJ2-1; D is unclear. The germline CDR1 and CDR2 sequences are SQVTM and ANQGSEA. Between the trimmed V and J ends, which lost 7 bases and 4 bases, there was a span of 5 bases. The CDR3 contains 10 residues. CDR3 region: CSGQYNEQFF. The CDR3 DNA is TGCAGCGGCCAGTACAATGAGCAGTTCTTC.

The chain combines TRBV6-2 or TRBV6-3 with TRBJ2-1, with TRBD2 matching over 10 bases. V shed 5 bases and J 2 bases; nucleotides not matched to a gene: 6. Per the germline V gene, CDR1 is MNHEY and CDR2 is SVGEGT. There are 16 residues in the CDR3. The chain's CDR3 is CASSGGAGGPYNEQFF. DNA for the CDR3: TGTGCCAGCAGTGGCGGAGCGGGAGGGCCCTACAATGAGCAGTTCTTC.

The rearrangement uses TRBV4-2 and TRBJ2-7, with D possibly being TRBD1 (5 bases). V lost 3 bases and J lost 1, with 13 bases in between. The CDR3 extends over 15 amino acids. Germline values: CDR1 LGHNA, CDR2 YNFKEQ. Written as DNA, the CDR3 is TGTGCCAGCAGCCAGGCACAGGTAAATTCCTACGAGCAGTACTTC. The encoded protein is CASSQAQVNSYEQYF.

The chain joins TRBV7-9 to TRBJ1-1, with 7 bases identical to TRBD1. There are 15 residues in the CDR3. The V segment lost 1 base and the J segment 9 bases; nucleotides outside the gene matches: 11. CDR1 is SEHNR, CDR2 FQNEAQ, per germline (reference sequence). This chain's CDR3 is CASSLGEGAELKAFF. The CDR3 DNA is TGTGCCAGCAGCTTAGGGGAGGGGGCGGAATTGAAAGCTTTCTTT.

This clonotype has a handful of counts. V gene TRBV20-1 combines with J gene TRBJ2-7; the D gene is possibly TRBD1 (5 bases). Germline CDR1 and CDR2: DFQATT and SNEGSKA (reference sequence). This CDR3 has 13 amino acids. The V end was cut by 3 bases, the J end by 2 bases, with 11 bases between. The CDR3, as DNA: TGCAGTGCTAGGGGGCACCTAACCTACGAGCAGTACTTC. Its protein product is CSARGHLTYEQYF.

This chain uses TRBV2 with TRBJ1-1; D not certain. This CDR3 contains 14 residues. Per the germline V gene, CDR1 is SNHLY and CDR2 is FYNNEI. The V and J ends lost 0 bases and 0 bases respectively, with 5 bases between them. This CDR3 is CASSEAKVNTEAFF. The CDR3 region has the DNA TGTGCCAGCAGTGAAGCGAAGGTGAACACTGAAGCTTTCTTT.

This chain connects TRBV18 to TRBJ2-5; 9 nucleotides align to TRBD1. The germline CDR1 and CDR2 sequences are KGHSH and LQKENI. Trimming removed 6 bases from V and 4 bases from J; junction bases left unmatched: 9. CDR3 length: 15 residues. CDR3 sequence (DNA): TGTGCCAGCTCCCGGAGGAGGGGACAGGGAGAGACCCAGTACTTC. As protein: CASSRRRGQGETQYF. The full variable domain, rest sourced from reference TRBV18 and TRBJ2-5, is NAGVMQNPRHLVRRRGQEARLRCSPMKGHSHVYWYRQLPEEGLKFMVYLQKENIIDESGMPKERFSAEFPKEGPSILRIQQVVRGDSAAYFCASSRRRGQGETQYFGPGTRLLVL.

The CDR3 DNA follows: TGCAGTGCAAAGGGTGGCCGTTCCTATGGCTACACCTTC. Amino acid sequence: CSAKGGRSYGYTF. V is TRBV20-1 and J is TRBJ1-2; D gene uncertain. V was cut by 6 bases and J by 4 bases, with 15 bases left in between. The CDR3 has 13 residues. Germline V gene lookup returns CDR1 DFQATT and CDR2 SNEGSKA (reference sequence).

The chain combines TRBV6-5 with TRBJ2-1; a weak D match, TRBD1 (5 bases). The CDR3 sequence is 13 residues long. Trimming took off 6 bases at V and 6 bases at J, with 12 bases between the two ends. The V gene's germline CDR1 is MNHEY and CDR2 SVGAGI. CDR3 nucleotides: TGTGCCAGCAGACTCGGACACTTCAATGAGCAGTTCTTC. The encoded protein is CASRLGHFNEQFF.

The chain joins TRBV7-2 to TRBJ2-2, with 9 bases that match TRBD2. Germline CDR1 reads SGHTA; CDR2 reads FQGNSA. This CDR3 region has 15 residues. Trimming removed 7 bases from V and 5 bases from J; junction bases left unmatched: 8. The CDR3, as DNA: TGTGCCAGCACCCTTGGGCTAGCGGGGACCGGGGAGCTGTTTTTT. Amino acid sequence: CASTLGLAGTGELFF.

The sample holds a few counts of this clonotype. V gene TRBV6-1 combines with J gene TRBJ2-7; 9 bases map to TRBD2. Germline V gene lookup returns CDR1 MNHNS and CDR2 SASEGT. This CDR3 is built from 16 residues. With V trimmed by 2 bases and J by 2 bases, 7 bases remained unmatched. The CDR3 coding sequence is TGTGCCAGCAGTGAATGGGCCGCGGGAGGGCCCTACGAGCAGTACTTC. Protein sequence: CASSEWAAGGPYEQYF.

The chain couples TRBV29-1 to TRBJ1-2; D is unresolved. V lost 4 bases, J lost 7 bases, and 13 bases lay in between. Germline CDR1 reads SQVTM; CDR2 reads ANQGSEA. The CDR3 is 12 amino acids. The CDR3 protein is CSVAPAMRGYTF. In DNA, the CDR3 is TGCAGCGTTGCCCCAGCGATGCGTGGCTACACCTTC.

The chain recombines TRBV7-2 with TRBJ2-3; D not resolved. The CDR3 is made up of 14 amino acids. The germline CDR1 and CDR2 sequences are SGHTA and FQGNSA. Between the trimmed V and J ends, which lost 1 base and 6 bases, there was a span of 11 bases. The CDR3 nucleotides are TGTGCCAGCAGCTTAGGGACCACGGTGGATACGCAGTATTTT. Translating gives CASSLGTTVDTQYF.

The chain employs TRBV5-1 and TRBJ1-2; no reliable D call. Per the germline V gene, CDR1 is SGHRS and CDR2 is YFSETQ. V gave up 0 bases and J gave up 8 bases, with 11 bases separating them. This CDR3 is 13 amino acids long. The CDR3 spells CASSLEAPQGYTF. The CDR3, as DNA: TGCGCCAGCAGCTTGGAGGCGCCACAGGGCTACACCTTC.

The V and J genes are TRBV5-1 and TRBJ2-1; no definite D call. Germline-derived CDR1 and CDR2 are SGHRS and YFSETQ. The V end lost 1 base, the J end lost 7 bases, and 12 bases lay between the germline ends. The CDR3 is 14 residues long. DNA for the CDR3: TGCGCCAGCAGCTTGAACGGGCCGTGGAATGAGCAGTTCTTC. Residues: CASSLNGPWNEQFF.

The table lists this clonotype with a few counts. The chain couples TRBV5-6 to TRBJ1-5; no reliable D call. CDR3 length: 18 amino acids. Germline assignment: CDR1 SGHDT and CDR2 YYEEEE. V was trimmed by 1 base and J by 0 bases, leaving 17 bases between them. The chain's CDR3 is CASSLKEGRIDSNQPQHF. The CDR3 nucleotides are TGTGCCAGCAGCTTGAAGGAGGGCAGAATCGATAGCAATCAGCCCCAGCATTTT.

This clonotype occurred once. The rearrangement links TRBV12-3 or TRBV12-4 to TRBJ1-1, with D perhaps TRBD1 (6 bases). With 5 bases removed from V and 0 bases from J, the gap between germline ends came to 13 bases. This CDR3 comprises 15 residues. As DNA, the CDR3 is TGTGCCAGCAGTACGCTCGGGACACTGAACACTGAAGCTTTCTTT. It codes for CASSTLGTLNTEAFF.

The V gene is TRBV5-1, the J gene TRBJ2-3; 8 bases align to TRBD2. In germline, CDR1 is SGHRS, CDR2 YFSETQ. J was trimmed by 5 bases and V by 5 bases; bases with no gene match: 10. This CDR3 is built from 15 residues. CDR3 DNA: TGCGCCAGCAGGCCGCCTAGCGGGCGTGGAGATACGCAGTATTTT. This translates into CASRPPSGRGDTQYF. Full variable domain (rest looked up from reference TRBV5-1 and TRBJ2-3): KAGVTQTPRYLIKTRGQQVTLSCSPISGHRSVSWYQQTPGQGLQFLFEYFSETQRNKGNFPGRFSGRQFSNSRSEMNVSTLELGDSALYLCASRPPSGRGDTQYFGPGTRLTVL.

CDR3 amino acids: CASSPGTEVNYGYTF. The CDR3, as DNA: TGTGCCAGCAGTCCCGGGACAGAGGTTAACTATGGCTACACCTTC. The rearrangement links TRBV7-9 to TRBJ1-2; 7 bases map to TRBD1. The CDR3 extends over 15 amino acids. The junction had 8 bases not matched to a gene; V was cut back by 6 bases and J by 1 base. The V gene's germline CDR1 is SEHNR and CDR2 FQNEAQ (reference sequence). Full variable domain (outside the CDR3, taken from reference TRBV7-9 and TRBJ1-2): DTGVSQNPRHKITKRGQNVTFRCDPISEHNRLYWYRQTLGQGPEFLTYFQNEAQLEKSRLLSDRFSAERPKGSFSTLEIQRTEQGDSAMYLCASSPGTEVNYGYTFGSGTRLTVV.

The DNA for the CDR3 is TGTGCCATCAGTGTTCAAAAGTCCTACGAGCAGTACTTC. It translates to CAISVQKSYEQYF. This chain joins TRBV10-3 and TRBJ2-7; D call uncertain. CDR3 length: 13 residues. Between the trimmed V and J ends, which lost 4 bases and 1 base, there was a span of 8 bases. Germline CDR1 reads ENHRY; CDR2 reads SYGVKD.

J is TRBJ2-7 and V is TRBV12-3 or TRBV12-4; TRBD2 agrees at 9 bases. J gave up 7 bases and V 5 bases, and 12 bases lay outside the gene matches. The CDR3 sequence is 15 residues long. CDR3: CASSPQGGRAGEQYF. DNA of the CDR3: TGTGCCAGCAGTCCTCAGGGCGGGAGGGCCGGGGAGCAGTACTTC.

V and J are TRBV5-1 and TRBJ1-4, with 7 bases aligning to TRBD1. CDR1 and CDR2 (germline): SGHRS, YFSETQ. V lost 4 bases and J lost 0; bases outside the gene matches: 9. This CDR3 is built from 17 residues. CDR3 sequence: CASSRSGQAATNEKLFF. Here the CDR3 DNA reads TGCGCCAGCAGCCGGTCTGGACAGGCTGCAACTAATGAAAAACTGTTTTTT.

The V call is TRBV6-1, the J call TRBJ2-5; 12 nucleotides line up with TRBD2. V gave up 1 base and J gave up 2 bases; unmatched junction bases: 8. From germline, CDR1 is MNHNS and CDR2 SASEGT. The CDR3 extends over 18 amino acids. This chain's CDR3 is CASSEVLAGGAPQETQYF. The CDR3 DNA follows: TGTGCCAGCAGTGAAGTACTAGCGGGAGGAGCCCCTCAAGAGACCCAGTACTTC.